This entry lists 32 T cell receptor beta chains sequenced from one sample in a study of cytomegalovirus exposure and HLA in healthy donors. Primers for the PCR totalled 60 Vbeta and 13 Jbeta. TCRdb keeps only in-frame clones here, not all; method: immunoSEQ multiplex PCR. Of more than 85,000 clones in the sample, roughly 76% were seen once. Input material: PBMCs. The receptors shown here come from a middle-aged man in good health and CMV-seronegative.

The gene calls are TRBV5-5 and TRBJ2-1; TRBD2 agrees at 10 bases. The ends lost 0 bases at V and 7 bases at J; junction bases unmatched: 7. Germline V lookup: CDR1 SGHKS, CDR2 YYEKEE (reference sequence). The CDR3 contains 16 residues. The CDR3 DNA reads as TGTGCCAGCAGCTTGGGGCTAGCGGGAGAGGTAAATGAGCAGTTCTTC. Translating gives CASSLGLAGEVNEQFF.

The chain uses TRBV7-6 and TRBJ2-7; D is perhaps TRBD2 (6 bases). V was clipped by 5 bases and J by 4 bases, with 18 bases between them. CDR3 size: 15 residues. CDR1 is SGHVS and CDR2 is FNYEAQ in the germline V gene. CDR3 nucleotide sequence: TGTGCCAGCAGCCCGCATATAGCGGACGATTACGAGCAGTACTTC. Amino acid sequence: CASSPHIADDYEQYF.

The gene calls are TRBV7-9 and TRBJ2-1; D is unclear. This CDR3 is 14 amino acids long. The V gene's germline CDR1 is SEHNR and CDR2 FQNEAQ (reference sequence). Between the trimmed V and J ends, which lost 2 bases and 5 bases, there was a span of 10 bases. The CDR3 DNA reads as TGTGCCAGCAGCTTACCGGCAGGCAACAATGAGCAGTTCTTC. Residues: CASSLPAGNNEQFF.

This CDR3 reads CASSLSRGWGYGYTF. The CDR3 DNA reads as TGTGCCAGCAGTTTATCGCGAGGGTGGGGCTATGGCTACACCTTC. This sequence joins TRBV28 and TRBJ1-2, with D unclear. Germline V CDR1 and CDR2: MDHEN, SYDVKM. The CDR3 contains 15 residues. V shed 1 base and J shed 4 bases, with 13 bases lying between them.

The chain recombines TRBV6-6 with TRBJ2-7, with a tentative D call TRBD2 (7 bases). The length of the CDR3 is 15 residues. V was clipped by 0 bases and J by 0 bases, with 9 bases between them. From germline, CDR1 is MNHNY and CDR2 SVGAGI (reference sequence). CDR3 in DNA: TGTGCCAGCAGTTACTCGGGAGGGGGCTCCTACGAGCAGTACTTC. As protein: CASSYSGGGSYEQYF.

The chain recombines TRBV4-2 with TRBJ2-1; a weak D match, TRBD1 (6 bases). This CDR3 is built from 15 residues. Germline V gene data show CDR1 as LGHNA and CDR2 as YNFKEQ. The V end lost 0 bases, the J end lost 2 bases, and 8 bases lay between the germline ends. As DNA, the CDR3 is TGTGCCAGCAGCCAAGATTGGGGGCCCTACAATGAGCAGTTCTTC. It is translated as CASSQDWGPYNEQFF.

This clone was seen a handful of times. This chain uses TRBV7-2 with TRBJ1-5, with D unclear. Germline V gene lookup returns CDR1 SGHTA and CDR2 FQGNSA. The length of the CDR3 is 15 residues. The V end lost 3 bases, the J end lost 2 bases, and 11 bases lay between the germline ends. The CDR3 nucleotides are TGTGCCAGCAGCTTGGCTCTCCCTGGCAATCAGCCCCAGCATTTT. This gives the protein CASSLALPGNQPQHF.

This clone was counted a few times. The rearrangement uses TRBV28 and TRBJ2-7; 7 nucleotides agree with TRBD1. This CDR3 is built from 15 residues. V shed 7 bases, J shed 3 bases, and the junction held 12 bases outside the gene matches. Germline CDR1 reads MDHEN; CDR2 reads SYDVKM. CDR3 sequence: CASTETTGQYYEQYF. Written as DNA, the CDR3 is TGTGCCAGCACCGAAACGACAGGGCAGTACTACGAGCAGTACTTC. Supplemented by reference TRBV28 and TRBJ2-7, the full variable domain reads DVKVTQSSRYLVKRTGEKVFLECVQDMDHENMFWYRQDPGLGLRLIYFSYDVKMKEKGDIPEGYSVSREKKERFSLILESASTNQTSMYLCASTETTGQYYEQYFGPGTRLTVT.

This clone was counted a single time. CDR3 coding DNA: TGTGCCAGCAGCTTACAGCGGGGGGGCTGGGAAGATACGCAGTATTTT. Translation gives CASSLQRGGWEDTQYF. The chain employs TRBV7-2 and TRBJ2-3; 10 nucleotides align to TRBD2. CDR1 and CDR2 (germline): SGHTA, FQGNSA. The CDR3 spans 16 residues. J was trimmed by 5 bases and V by 2 bases; bases with no gene match: 7. Supplemented by reference TRBV7-2 and TRBJ2-3, the full variable domain reads GAGVSQSPSNKVTEKGKDVELRCDPISGHTALYWYRQSLGQGLEFLIYFQGNSAPDKSGLPSDRFSAERTGGSVSTLTIQRTQQEDSAVYLCASSLQRGGWEDTQYFGPGTRLTVL.

V gene TRBV7-2 combines with J gene TRBJ1-4, with TRBD1 matching 8 bases. The CDR3 is made up of 16 amino acids. Per the germline V gene, CDR1 is SGHTA and CDR2 is FQGNSA. Germline trimming cut 1 base from V and 8 bases from J; bases unmatched to any gene: 9. This CDR3 reads CASSLGKTGESEKLFF. CDR3 nucleotides: TGTGCCAGCAGCTTAGGGAAGACAGGGGAAAGCGAAAAACTGTTTTTT.

A few counts support this clone. The chain uses TRBV30 and TRBJ1-1; D unresolved. V gave up 4 bases and J gave up 4 bases, with 16 bases separating them. Germline V CDR1 and CDR2: GTSNPN, SVGIG (reference sequence). The CDR3 sequence is 14 residues long. The CDR3 reads CAWNLNGISTEAFF. CDR3 nucleotide sequence: TGTGCCTGGAACCTTAACGGGATTTCCACTGAAGCTTTCTTT. The whole variable domain, remainder taken from reference TRBV30 and TRBJ1-1, is SQTIHQWPATLVQPVGSPLSLECTVEGTSNPNLYWYRQAAGRGLQLLFYSVGIGQISSEVPQNLSASRPQDRQFILSSKKLLLSDSGFYLCAWNLNGISTEAFFGQGTRLTVV.

Points on this clone: Sequence at one end of the junction differs from germline and may be a read error. The chain combines TRBV11-3 with TRBJ2-1, with a tentative D call TRBD1 (5 bases). The CDR3 has 19 amino acids. The germline V gene encodes CDR1 SGHNT and CDR2 YENEEA. The CDR3 reads CASSPRGGSRQTSFNEQFF. The CDR3 DNA reads TGTGCCAGCAGCCCCCGAGGTGGATCCAGACAGACATCCTTCAATGAGCAGTTCTTC.

This clone was counted a single time. Compared with germline, one end of the junction differs, possibly owing to a read error. The chain recombines TRBV7-9 with TRBJ1-3; the D is unclear. This CDR3 has 12 amino acids. The V gene's germline CDR1 is SEHNR and CDR2 FQNEAQ (reference sequence). CDR3 sequence: CSSSETGNTIYF. The CDR3, as DNA: TGTTCCAGCAGCGAGACAGGAAACACCATATATTTT.

V gene TRBV4-1 combines with J gene TRBJ2-7; 7 nucleotides align to TRBD2. Germline CDR1 and CDR2: MGHRA and YSYEKL. This CDR3 comprises 14 residues. The V segment lost 1 base and the J segment 4 bases; nucleotides outside the gene matches: 4. CDR3 coding DNA: TGCGCCAGCAGCCAAGGGCTAGCGGATTACGAGCAGTACTTC. Protein sequence: CASSQGLADYEQYF.

V is TRBV9 and J is TRBJ1-5; 7 bases align to TRBD1. The CDR3 extends over 15 amino acids. The germline gives CDR1 SGDLS, CDR2 YYNGEE. J lost 3 bases, V lost 3 bases, and 6 bases had no gene match. The CDR3, as DNA: TGTGCCAGCAGCGAATTCGGACAGGACAATCAGCCCCAGCATTTT. It encodes CASSEFGQDNQPQHF.

This chain links TRBV6-1 with TRBJ1-1, with D possibly matching TRBD1 (5 bases). Germline CDR1 MNHNS, CDR2 SASEGT. Between the trimmed V and J ends, which lost 2 bases and 0 bases, there was a span of 13 bases. This CDR3 is 16 amino acids long. DNA of the CDR3: TGTGCCAGCAGTGAAAATCGGGGACTCATGAACACTGAAGCTTTCTTT. This codes for CASSENRGLMNTEAFF.

The V gene is TRBV7-2, the J gene TRBJ1-3; D unresolved. The CDR3 is 12 amino acids. V was cut by 7 bases and J by 4 bases, with 8 bases left in between. Germline V lookup: CDR1 SGHTA, CDR2 FQGNSA. The CDR3 protein is CASNPTGNTIYF. Written as DNA, the CDR3 is TGTGCCAGCAACCCAACAGGAAACACCATATATTTT.

A note on this clone: The same CDR3 also results from other DNA sequences found in this sample. The J gene is TRBJ1-1, the V gene TRBV10-1; D unclear. V was cut by 5 bases and J by 3 bases, with 13 bases left in between. CDR1 is WNHNN and CDR2 is SYGVQD in the germline V gene (reference sequence). The CDR3 has 14 residues. The CDR3 sequence: CASSPRGSYTEAFF. The CDR3 DNA sequence: TGCGCCAGCAGTCCTCGAGGGAGCTACACTGAAGCTTTCTTT.

This rearrangement joins TRBV18 to TRBJ1-2; no clear D gene. This CDR3 is 13 amino acids long. With 2 bases removed from V and 3 bases from J, the gap between germline ends came to 7 bases. Per the germline V gene, CDR1 is KGHSH and CDR2 is LQKENI. DNA for the CDR3: TGTGCCAGCTCACCAGACACAGACTATGGCTACACCTTC. As protein: CASSPDTDYGYTF.

This chain joins TRBV12-2 and TRBJ1-4; the table gives TRBD1 as D, unverified against the DNA. TRBV12-2 is a known pseudogene. There are 17 residues in the CDR3. CDR3 sequence (DNA): TGTGCAAGTCGCCCGACCACCGACAGGGGGGGTGATGAAAAACTGTTTTTT. This codes for CASRPTTDRGGDEKLFF.

This rearrangement joins TRBV6-1 to TRBJ1-2; TRBD1 matches 8 bases. V lost 3 bases and J lost 7; bases outside the gene matches: 10. Germline CDR1 and CDR2: MNHNS and SASEGT. This CDR3 spans 15 amino acids. This CDR3 reads CASSDLVRGLSGYTF. The CDR3 DNA sequence: TGTGCCAGCAGTGACCTGGTCAGGGGGCTTAGTGGCTACACCTTC.

This chain connects TRBV11-2 to TRBJ2-4; 9 bases line up with TRBD1. The CDR3 runs 19 residues. The junction had 14 bases not matched to a gene; V was cut back by 4 bases and J by 1 base. The germline V gene has CDR1 SGHAT and CDR2 FQNNGV. CDR3 in amino acids: CASSSLRDRDGNAKNIQYF. CDR3 nucleotides: TGTGCCAGCAGCTCACTCCGGGACAGGGATGGGAATGCCAAAAACATTCAGTACTTC.

This chain connects TRBV7-9 to TRBJ1-4; 7 bases are shared with TRBD1. This CDR3 has 14 amino acids. Germline lookup yields CDR1 SEHNR and CDR2 FQNEAQ (reference sequence). Trimming at V came to 5 bases and at J to 2 bases, leaving 2 bases not matched to a gene. CDR3: CASSHRGTNEKLFF. DNA of the CDR3: TGTGCCAGCAGCCACAGGGGTACTAATGAAAAACTGTTTTTT.

This clone appeared a single time. This chain joins TRBV10-1 and TRBJ2-7; maybe TRBD1 (5 bases). Germline V CDR1 and CDR2: WNHNN, SYGVQD (reference sequence). The CDR3 totals 13 residues. V lost 4 bases, J lost 7 bases, and 14 bases lay in between. In DNA, the CDR3 is TGCGCCAGCAGTGCCACACTCAAGGGGGAGCAGTACTTC. It is translated as CASSATLKGEQYF.

This chain links TRBV5-4 with TRBJ1-2; D is uncertain. The germline CDR1 and CDR2 sequences are SGHNT and YYREEE (reference sequence). Deletions cut 4 bases from V and 4 bases from J, with 11 bases between. The CDR3 is 13 residues long. CDR3 nucleotide sequence: TGTGCCAGCAGCCCCTCCGTCGGCTATGGCTACACCTTC. Its protein product is CASSPSVGYGYTF.

The chain employs TRBV9 and TRBJ1-5; D is unresolved. The CDR3 spans 13 residues. Germline CDR1 SGDLS, CDR2 YYNGEE. V was trimmed by 2 bases and J by 3 bases, leaving 6 bases between them. Here the CDR3 DNA reads TGTGCCAGCAGCGTCTCCCCCAATCAGCCCCAGCATTTT. This sequence encodes CASSVSPNQPQHF. The full variable domain, completed using reference TRBV9 and TRBJ1-5, is DSGVTQTPKHLITATGQRVTLRCSPRSGDLSVYWYQQSLDQGLQFLIQYYNGEERAKGNILERFSAQQFPDLHSELNLSSLELGDSALYFCASSVSPNQPQHFGDGTRLSIL.

The chain combines TRBV10-3 with TRBJ1-2, with 8 bases lining up with TRBD1. The CDR3 is 15 amino acids. Germline V gives CDR1 ENHRY, CDR2 SYGVKD. The V and J ends lost 0 bases and 6 bases, in that order; junction bases with no gene match: 6. As DNA, the CDR3 is TGTGCCATCAGTGAGTCGATACAGGGGGTTGATGGCTACACCTTC. Translating it yields CAISESIQGVDGYTF.

The J gene is TRBJ2-1, the V gene TRBV7-8; TRBD2 aligns across 7 bases. The CDR3 runs 16 residues. The V gene end was trimmed by 5 bases and the J gene end by 8 bases; junction bases not matched to a gene: 15. CDR1 SGHVS and CDR2 FQNEAQ come from the germline V gene. Here the CDR3 reads CASSPSGAGRGDEQFF. CDR3 bases: TGTGCCAGCAGCCCCTCAGGAGCGGGGCGCGGGGATGAGCAGTTCTTC. The complete variable domain, with remaining parts taken from reference TRBV7-8 and TRBJ2-1, reads GAGVSQSPRYKVAKRGQDVALRCDPISGHVSLFWYQQALGQGPEFLTYFQNEAQLDKSGLPSDRFFAERPEGSVSTLKIQRTQQEDSAVYLCASSPSGAGRGDEQFFGPGTRLTVL.

This CDR3 is CASSQDETSGGISETQYF. Here the CDR3 DNA reads TGCGCCAGCAGCCAAGACGAGACTAGCGGGGGGATCTCAGAGACCCAGTACTTC. This chain connects TRBV4-1 to TRBJ2-5, with 13 bases lining up with TRBD2. CDR1 MGHRA and CDR2 YSYEKL come from the germline V gene. V was clipped by 0 bases and J by 4 bases; unmatched bases: 8. The CDR3 consists of 18 residues.

V and J are TRBV30 and TRBJ1-2; maybe TRBD1 (5 bases). The germline V gene has CDR1 GTSNPN and CDR2 SVGIG (reference sequence). V was cut by 0 bases and J by 4 bases, with 6 bases left in between. The CDR3 is made up of 12 amino acids. The CDR3 is CAWSVGLYGYTF. The CDR3 bases are TGTGCCTGGAGTGTGGGGCTCTATGGCTACACCTTC.

The V and J genes are TRBV27 and TRBJ2-1; 9 bases map to TRBD2. Per the germline V gene, CDR1 is MNHEY and CDR2 is SMNVEV (reference sequence). The CDR3 is made up of 16 amino acids. The trim removed 5 bases at V and 4 bases at J, leaving 9 bases unmatched. Written as DNA, the CDR3 is TGTGCCAGCAGTGTCATCCTAGCGGGAAATTACAATGAGCAGTTCTTC. Amino acids: CASSVILAGNYNEQFF.

On this clone: Other nucleotide sequences in the sample specify the same CDR3. The V and J genes are TRBV5-4 and TRBJ2-1; 7 bases map to TRBD2. Trimming at V came to 2 bases and at J to 1 base, leaving 3 bases not matched to a gene. CDR1 and CDR2 from the germline V gene are SGHNT and YYREEE (reference sequence). CDR3 length equals 15 residues. CDR3 nucleotide sequence: TGTGCCAGCAGCTTAGGCGGGGGATCCTACAATGAGCAGTTCTTC. Protein product: CASSLGGGSYNEQFF.